Below, 4 T cell receptor beta chains from the same sample are listed, as sequenced in a study of cytomegalovirus exposure and HLA in healthy donors. Primers: 60 Vbeta forward and 13 Jbeta reverse. The table came from immunoSEQ multiplex PCR; TCRdb's copy has only in-frame clones and leaves some out. The sample includes approximately 240,000 clones, 77% of them seen just once. The sequencing sample was made of PBMCs. The receptors derive from a woman aged 55-69 years in good health and CMV-seropositive.

The chain employs TRBV5-6 and TRBJ2-3, with 8 bases identical to TRBD2. The V and J ends lost 2 bases and 1 base, in that order; junction bases with no gene match: 3. The V gene's germline CDR1 is SGHDT and CDR2 YYEEEE. The length of the CDR3 is 15 residues. Here the CDR3 DNA reads TGTGCCAGCAGCTTACTGACTAGCGGCACAGATACGCAGTATTTT. Translation: CASSLLTSGTDTQYF. Full variable domain (outside the CDR3, taken from reference TRBV5-6 and TRBJ2-3): DAGVTQSPTHLIKTRGQQVTLRCSPKSGHDTVSWYQQALGQGPQFIFQYYEEEERQRGNFPDRFSGHQFPNYSSELNVNALLLGDSALYLCASSLLTSGTDTQYFGPGTRLTVL.

This chain uses TRBV6-6 with TRBJ2-1, with TRBD2 identical over 10 bases. The J segment lost 9 bases and the V segment lost 7 bases, leaving 6 bases of the junction unmatched. The CDR3 is 13 amino acids. From germline, CDR1 is MNHNY and CDR2 SVGAGI (reference sequence). CDR3 in amino acids: CASTLAGSGEQFF. CDR3 DNA sequence: TGTGCCAGCACACTAGCGGGGTCAGGTGAGCAGTTCTTC.

The J gene is TRBJ2-1, the V gene TRBV18, with TRBD2 matching over 11 bases. Trimming took 6 bases from V and 0 from J; bases not matched to a gene: 16. This CDR3 region has 20 residues. Germline-derived CDR1 and CDR2 are KGHSH and LQKENI. DNA of the CDR3: TGTGCCAGCTCCCCCCCCTTACTAGCGGGAGATTCTGTCTCCTACAATGAGCAGTTCTTC. Amino acid sequence: CASSPPLLAGDSVSYNEQFF.

This clone was observed once. The chain joins TRBV7-2 to TRBJ2-2; D call uncertain. Germline V gene lookup returns CDR1 SGHTA and CDR2 FQGNSA. The germline V and J ends were trimmed by 3 bases and 1 base, with 9 bases remaining between them. The CDR3 covers 15 residues. The CDR3 protein is CASSLPWQNTGELFF. The CDR3 DNA reads as TGTGCCAGCAGCTTGCCCTGGCAGAACACCGGGGAGCTGTTTTTT.